Shown below are 14 T cell receptor beta chains from a single sample sequenced in a study of Tregs in tolerant kidney transplant recipients (dated by TCRdb to the late 2010s). Libraries were constructed by the immunoSEQ multiplex PCR assay. The source is immuneACCESS, and TCRdb retained only in-frame sequences with V and J called. Part of the clones is not carried over; for the studies checked, unresolved V genes explain less than half of this, and the remainder is unexplained. The sample table records approximately 52,000 clones. The top ten hold 0.75% to 0.95% of the sample. Explained via the paper, the time point label denotes: blood sample drawn before combined kidney and bone marrow transplant. Sequenced material: CD4+ T cells from blood, taken before the transplant. The receptors derive from a human donor who received a combined kidney and bone marrow transplant.

The CDR3 protein is CSVDGFSGANVLTF. The sequenced CDR3 bases are TGCAGCGTTGACGGGTTCTCTGGGGCCAACGTC. The gene calls are TRBV29-1 and TRBJ2-6; D gene uncertain. The read finishes 3 residues shy of the CDR3 end, and the germline J gene is used to complete it. Deletions cut 3 bases from V and 0 bases from J, with 6 bases between. The CDR3 is made up of 14 amino acids. The germline V gene has CDR1 SQVTM and CDR2 ANQGSEA.

The CDR3 loop is CASHRDRGGTEAFF. CDR3 DNA, as far as it was read: TGCGCCAGCCACCGGGACAGGGGTGGGACTGAA. V and J are TRBV5-1 and TRBJ1-1; 10 bases align to TRBD1. The DNA ends 3 residues before the CDR3 does, and the rest of the CDR3 is filled in from the germline J gene. CDR3 size: 14 residues. The V gene's germline CDR1 is SGHRS and CDR2 YFSETQ. Unmatched junction bases numbered 8, after V lost 7 bases and J lost 5 bases. The complete variable domain, with remaining parts taken from reference TRBV5-1 and TRBJ1-1, reads KAGVTQTPRYLIKTRGQQVTLSCSPISGHRSVSWYQQTPGQGLQFLFEYFSETQRNKGNFPGRFSGRQFSNSRSEMNVSTLELGDSALYLCASHRDRGGTEAFFGQGTRLTVV.

For this clone: Coverage ceases 3 residues before the CDR3 finishes, and the germline J gene fills in the end. This rearrangement joins TRBV5-6 to TRBJ1-6, with D maybe TRBD1 (6 bases). CDR1 is SGHDT, CDR2 YYEEEE, per germline. The CDR3 sequence is 14 residues long. Trimming removed 1 base from V and 9 bases from J, with 11 bases in between. Partial CDR3 DNA: TGTGCCAGCAGCTTGCACAGGGCAGTTTCACCC. Encoded protein: CASSLHRAVSP. The CDR3, in full, reads CASSLHRAVSPLHF.

About this clone itself: The read stops 3 residues short of the end of the CDR3; the missing end is completed from the germline J gene. This rearrangement joins TRBV20-1 to TRBJ2-1; the D gene is possibly TRBD2 (5 bases). The CDR3 consists of 16 residues. The germline V gene has CDR1 DFQATT and CDR2 SNEGSKA (reference sequence). The germline V and J ends were trimmed by 3 bases and 8 bases, with 23 bases remaining between them. The sequenced CDR3 bases are TGCAGTGCTAGCGATGAGGGCGGGTCTCTGCCCTATGAG. Translating it yields CSASDEGGSLPYE. The full CDR3 is CSASDEGGSLPYEQFF.

With respect to this clone: The CDR3 is cut off 3 residues early in the read; its end comes from the germline J gene. The J gene is TRBJ1-5, the V gene TRBV2, with TRBD1 matching over 8 bases. The CDR3 runs 15 residues. Trimming at V came to 4 bases and at J to 6 bases, leaving 8 bases not matched to a gene. Germline assignment: CDR1 SNHLY and CDR2 FYNNEI. CDR3 loop: CASSGGRGRSQPQHF. Partial CDR3 DNA: TGTGCCAGCAGTGGCGGCAGGGGGCGTAGTCAGCCC.

A note on this clone: The CDR3 is cut off 3 residues early in the read; its end comes from the germline J gene. The genes are TRBV7-9 and TRBJ2-5; D uncertain. Trimming removed 1 base at V and 3 bases at J, with 3 bases between. This CDR3 is 12 amino acids long. In germline, CDR1 is SEHNR, CDR2 FQNEAQ (reference sequence). The CDR3 reads CASSLVEETQYF. The covered CDR3 bases are TGTGCCAGCAGCTTAGTCGAAGAGACC.

As concerns this clone: From the germline J gene comes the end of the CDR3, since the read stops 3 residues before it. The V gene is TRBV5-1, the J gene TRBJ1-3; 7 bases agree with TRBD1. V was pared by 4 bases and J by 3 bases, with 10 bases of the junction left unmatched. Germline values: CDR1 SGHRS, CDR2 YFSETQ. The CDR3 runs to 16 residues. The CDR3 here is CASSLGTENSGNTIYF. The covered CDR3 bases are TGCGCCAGCAGCCTGGGGACAGAGAATAGTGGAAACACC.

A word on this clone: The observed sequence ends 3 residues before the CDR3 terminus, with the missing tail filled in from the germline J gene. V is TRBV20-1 and J is TRBJ2-7; D is perhaps TRBD2 (6 bases). Germline V gene lookup returns CDR1 DFQATT and CDR2 SNEGSKA (reference sequence). The V gene lost 5 bases and the J gene lost 3 bases, with 17 bases spanning the gap. The CDR3 runs to 14 residues. CDR3 region: CSAHPGTGLYEQYF. Partial CDR3 DNA: TGCAGTGCTCACCCCGGGACGGGACTCTACGAG.

As for this clone: The read comes to an end 3 residues before the CDR3 does, leaving the germline J gene to fill in the end. The V gene is TRBV19, the J gene TRBJ1-5, with 7 bases lining up with TRBD1. Looked up from germline, CDR1 is LNHDA and CDR2 is SQIVND (reference sequence). CDR3 size: 14 residues. J lost 4 bases, V lost 5 bases, and 5 bases had no gene match. The part of the CDR3 DNA that was read is TGTGCCAGTAGTGCCACAGGGGAAAATCAGCCC. Its protein is CASSATGENQP. The CDR3 in full is CASSATGENQPQHF.

Turning to this clone: The CDR3 extends 3 residues past the end of the read, so its final part is completed from the germline J gene. The chain recombines TRBV19 with TRBJ2-5, with a possible D match to TRBD1 (5 bases). CDR1 and CDR2 (germline): LNHDA, SQIVND (reference sequence). V lost 2 bases, J lost 3 bases, and 16 bases lay in between. There are 16 residues in the CDR3. CDR3 bases read: TGTGCCAGTAGTATAAGTGTGGCCATAGGGGAAGAGACC. Its translation is CASSISVAIGEET. The CDR3 in its entirety is CASSISVAIGEETQYF.

A remark on this clone: The CDR3 end lies 3 residues beyond the end of the read and is filled in from the germline J gene. This rearrangement joins TRBV30 to TRBJ1-5; 10 nucleotides match TRBD1. Germline CDR1 and CDR2: GTSNPN and SVGIG (reference sequence). The CDR3 contains 16 residues. V shed 0 bases, J shed 2 bases, and the junction held 4 bases outside the gene matches. CDR3 DNA (partial): TGTGCCTGGAGTGTACCCGGGACAGGGGGCAATCAGCCC. Amino acids: CAWSVPGTGGNQP. The whole CDR3 reads CAWSVPGTGGNQPQHF.

Comment on this clone: The read falls 3 residues short of the CDR3 end, and the missing part is taken from the germline J gene. The chain employs TRBV5-1 and TRBJ2-1; tentatively, D is TRBD2 (6 bases). The CDR3 runs 15 residues. The germline CDR1 and CDR2 sequences are SGHRS and YFSETQ. V was cut by 4 bases and J by 3 bases, with 14 bases left in between. The CDR3 spells CASSPGGSSYNEQFF. The DNA read from the CDR3 is TGCGCCAGCAGCCCTGGAGGGTCGAGCTACAATGAG.

Concerning this clone: The read ends 3 residues before the CDR3 terminus; that terminus is restored from the germline J gene. The rearrangement links TRBV20-1 to TRBJ2-7; tentative D call: TRBD1 (6 bases). CDR1 is DFQATT, CDR2 SNEGSKA, per germline (reference sequence). CDR3 length: 14 amino acids. V gave up 5 bases and J gave up 2 bases, with 16 bases separating them. This CDR3 is CSAARPGTTYEQYF. The sequenced part of the CDR3 DNA is TGCAGTGCTGCGCGCCCCGGGACAACCTACGAG.

On this clone itself: Read sequence stops 3 residues before the CDR3 end, and the germline J gene provides the missing end. V and J are TRBV19 and TRBJ2-7; D is undetermined. The CDR3 loop spans 13 amino acids. Germline CDR1 LNHDA, CDR2 SQIVND (reference sequence). The ends were cut back, 0 bases at V and 2 bases at J, with 5 bases in the middle. CDR3 in amino acids: CASSIDLAYEQYF. The sequenced CDR3 bases are TGTGCCAGTAGTATAGATCTCGCCTACGAG.